The subject of this entry is one T cell receptor (beta chain). The antigen is not known. Assay: immunoSEQ multiplex PCR; the TCRdb copy retains only in-frame clones and omits some. The sample yields thousands of clones, approximately 74% seen once. This record comes from a study of T cell therapy after organ transplantation. Time point here: 20-29 weeks after completion of therapy. Germline lookup yields CDR1 MNHEY and CDR2 SVGAGI. After removal of 6 bases from V and 6 bases from J, the junction contained 10 bases not matched to a gene. CDR3 length: 15 amino acids. Study results and caveats: Both transferred clonotypes and endogenous ones absent from products apparently reconstituted.

The starting material was CD8+ T cells from blood, obtained after autologous CMV-specific T cell therapy. This TCR derives from a human patient who had received a solid organ transplant and had CMV disease. Certain T cells may be donor cells from the graft. This sequence joins TRBV6-5 and TRBJ2-7, with TRBD1 identical over 11 bases. CDR3 in amino acids: CASSHPGTGGSEQYF. The CDR3 coding sequence is TGTGCCAGCAGCCACCCCGGGACAGGGGGGTCCGAGCAGTACTTC.